This T cell receptor beta chain derives from a study of cytomegalovirus exposure and HLA in healthy donors. Study-wide results and caveats: A list of around 150 TCR beta chains associated with cytomegalovirus was given.

There are 12 residues in the CDR3. The germline V gene has CDR1 SGHNT and CDR2 YYREEE (reference sequence). Trimming shortened V by 4 bases and J by 5 bases, and 9 bases separated the two germline ends. Using immunoSEQ multiplex PCR, the repertoire was profiled, and TCRdb retains in-frame clones only, with some absent. This table holds 190,000 or so clones, 80% to 85% found once. This clone was counted a single time. Its specificity is unknown. This receptor was obtained from a woman under 30 in good health and CMV-seropositive. Sequenced sample: PBMCs. This rearrangement joins TRBV5-4 to TRBJ2-5; D gene ambiguous. The CDR3 here is CASSPGVETQYF. CDR3 sequence (DNA): TGTGCCAGCAGCCCAGGTGTGGAGACCCAGTACTTC.